This TCR beta chain was identified in a study of shared clonotypes between healthy human individuals. Germline CDR1 is SGDLS and CDR2 is YYNGEE. With 4 bases removed from V and 7 bases from J, the gap between germline ends came to 11 bases. The CDR3 loop spans 13 amino acids. DNA at 200 ng, 25,000 to 35,000 T cell genomes, went into sorted-subset replicate PCRs. Profiling relied on immunoSEQ multiplex PCR, and the TCRdb table lists in-frame clones only, not all of them. The sample records 2 million or so clones, about 94% being singletons. Terminally differentiated effector memory CD45RA+ cells were left out of the naive CD8 fraction, which was CD45RO-negative and positively selected for CCR7.

This chain links TRBV9 with TRBJ1-4, with a tentative D call TRBD1 (5 bases). Material for sequencing was naive CD8+ T cells sorted from blood. The receptor's source is a man aged 18 to 30 in good health. DNA for the CDR3: TGTGCCAGCAGCTCCGGGACGGGTGAAAAACTGTTTTTT. Translated, it gives CASSSGTGEKLFF.